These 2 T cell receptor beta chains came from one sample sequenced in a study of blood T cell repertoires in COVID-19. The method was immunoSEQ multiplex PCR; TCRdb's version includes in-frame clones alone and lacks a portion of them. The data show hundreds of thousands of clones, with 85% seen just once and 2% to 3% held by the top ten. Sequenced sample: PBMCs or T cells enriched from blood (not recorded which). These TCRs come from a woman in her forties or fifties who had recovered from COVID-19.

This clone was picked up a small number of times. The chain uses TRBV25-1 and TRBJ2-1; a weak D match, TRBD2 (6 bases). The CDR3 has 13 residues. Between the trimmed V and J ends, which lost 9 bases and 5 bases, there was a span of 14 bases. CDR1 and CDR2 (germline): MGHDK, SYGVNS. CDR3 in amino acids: CASRPGLDNEQFF. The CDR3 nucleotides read TGTGCCAGTCGACCGGGACTTGACAATGAGCAGTTCTTC.

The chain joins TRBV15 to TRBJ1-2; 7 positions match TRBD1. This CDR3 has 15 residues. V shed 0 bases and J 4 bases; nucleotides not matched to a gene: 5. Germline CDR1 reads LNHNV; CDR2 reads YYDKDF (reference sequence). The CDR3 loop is CATSRDKGATYGYTF. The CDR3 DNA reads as TGTGCCACCAGCAGAGATAAGGGGGCGACCTATGGCTACACCTTC.